Reported below is one T cell receptor (beta chain). The germline V gene encodes CDR1 LGHNA and CDR2 YSLEER. V lost 0 bases and J 2 bases, leaving 10 bases between the germline ends. The CDR3 runs to 15 residues. Profiling relied on immunoSEQ multiplex PCR, and the TCRdb table lists in-frame clones only, not all of them. Here the sample spans 130,000 to 150,000 clones, about 92% being singletons. The sample belongs to a study of blood T cell repertoires in COVID-19. The receptor comes from a human donor in a cohort sampled during active COVID-19. Specimen: peripheral blood. The chain recombines TRBV4-3 with TRBJ2-5, with D tentatively TRBD1 (5 bases). The CDR3 loop reads CASSQDLTEQETQYF. CDR3 in DNA: TGCGCCAGCAGCCAAGATCTGACAGAACAAGAGACCCAGTACTTC.